The 20 T cell receptor beta chains below come from one sample, sequenced in a study of naive and memory T cell subsets. Amplification of ligated cDNA took four PCR rounds with SP2 and nested alpha and beta constant primers. TCRdb re-called the UMI-ligation and nested PCR reads with MiXCR, one entry per CDR3 protein. The sample lists about 26,000 distinct CDR3 sequences; around 5.3% were seen once. A UMI-containing oligonucleotide was joined by 3' ligation to the TCR cDNA template. Sequences were obtained from blood. The origin of the receptors is an adult in good health.

This clonotype showed up many times. Here the CDR3 reads CASSPARGLTTYEQYF. As DNA, the CDR3 is TGTGCCAGCAGCCCAGCTCGGGGACTGACAACCTACGAGCAGTACTTC. The V gene is TRBV4-2, the J gene TRBJ2-7; D may be TRBD2 (6 bases). The CDR3 is 16 amino acids. V shed 4 bases and J shed 2 bases, with 18 bases lying between them. The germline V gene encodes CDR1 LGHNA and CDR2 YNFKEQ.

This clonotype has at least ten counts. J is TRBJ2-1 and V is TRBV20-1; 13 bases align to TRBD2. Germline CDR1 DFQATT, CDR2 SNEGSKA (reference sequence). The CDR3 has 17 residues. V shed 4 bases and J 0 bases; nucleotides not matched to a gene: 6. The CDR3 reads CSATGTSGKISYNEQFF. CDR3 bases: TGCAGTGCTACCGGGACTAGCGGGAAGATCTCCTACAATGAGCAGTTCTTC.

This clonotype was detected once. Possible read error: a much larger clone is one base away. Without the conserved terminal phenylalanine or tryptophan, this CDR3 likely stems from a read error. This chain connects TRBV2 to TRBJ2-3; a weak D match, TRBD1 (6 bases). The V gene lost 3 bases and the J gene lost 4 bases, with 11 bases spanning the gap. This CDR3 region has 14 residues. Germline CDR1 and CDR2: SNHLY and FYNNEI. CDR3 DNA sequence: TGTGCCAGCAGTGAGATCCCAGGGGCAGATACGCAGTATGTT. Translating gives CASSEIPGADTQYV.

At least ten counts were recorded for this clonotype. The genes are TRBV6-5 and TRBJ2-3; D unclear. This CDR3 spans 15 amino acids. Trimming took off 0 bases at V and 1 base at J, with 8 bases between the two ends. The germline CDR1 and CDR2 sequences are MNHEY and SVGAGI. CDR3 residues: CASSYSFGRTDTQYF. Here the CDR3 DNA reads TGTGCCAGCAGTTACTCGTTCGGCCGCACAGATACGCAGTATTTT.

This clonotype was counted ten times or more. This chain uses TRBV27 with TRBJ1-2; 7 nucleotides align to TRBD1. The V segment lost 6 bases and the J segment 7 bases; nucleotides outside the gene matches: 5. The germline V gene has CDR1 MNHEY and CDR2 SMNVEV (reference sequence). The CDR3 length is 12 residues. This CDR3 is CASSLYRGGYTF. In DNA form, the CDR3 reads TGTGCCAGCAGCCTGTACAGGGGTGGCTACACCTTC.

This clonotype came up many times. The chain recombines TRBV12-3 or TRBV12-4 with TRBJ2-2, with D perhaps TRBD2 (5 bases). The CDR3 runs 16 residues. V was trimmed by 4 bases and J by 4 bases, leaving 16 bases between them. The CDR3 nucleotides are TGTGCCAGCAGTTACGAGGGAGCTCTTCCCACCGGGGAGCTGTTTTTT. Its translation: CASSYEGALPTGELFF.

The chain has TRBV19 and TRBJ2-7; D perhaps matches TRBD1 (6 bases). With 5 bases removed from V and 9 bases from J, the gap between germline ends came to 17 bases. The CDR3 loop spans 13 amino acids. CDR1 and CDR2 (germline): LNHDA, SQIVND (reference sequence). The CDR3 loop reads CASSPNTLGGQYF. The CDR3 bases are TGTGCCAGTAGTCCAAACACCCTAGGGGGGCAGTACTTC.

This clonotype appeared many times. The chain is built from TRBV12-3 or TRBV12-4 and TRBJ1-2; 10 positions agree with TRBD1. This CDR3 contains 15 residues. V lost 6 bases to trimming and J lost 6 bases; unmatched junction nucleotides: 10. Written as DNA, the CDR3 is TGTGCCAGCAGCAAAGGGACAGGGGACTTCGATGGCTACACCTTC. Translated, it gives CASSKGTGDFDGYTF.

In this sample, this clonotype turned up many times. The J gene is TRBJ1-1, the V gene TRBV20-1; D remains ambiguous. The V and J ends lost 0 bases and 8 bases respectively, with 10 bases between them. CDR1 and CDR2 from the germline V gene are DFQATT and SNEGSKA (reference sequence). This CDR3 contains 12 residues. The CDR3 reads CSARDNWEEAFF. DNA of the CDR3: TGCAGTGCTAGAGATAATTGGGAGGAAGCTTTCTTT.

Many counts were recorded for this clonotype. The V and J genes are TRBV29-1 and TRBJ1-1; the D is unclear. CDR1 and CDR2 (germline): SQVTM, ANQGSEA. The V end was cut by 6 bases, the J end by 7 bases, with 9 bases between. This CDR3 has 10 residues. The CDR3 sequence is CSVQVGEAFF. The DNA for the CDR3 is TGCAGCGTGCAGGTTGGTGAAGCTTTCTTT.

This chain connects TRBV12-3 or TRBV12-4 to TRBJ2-5; no definite D call. The CDR3 has 13 amino acids. With 7 bases removed from V and 0 bases from J, the gap between germline ends came to 9 bases. The CDR3 loop is CASTPGDQETQYF. The CDR3 DNA reads as TGTGCCAGCACTCCGGGTGACCAAGAGACCCAGTACTTC.

The rearrangement links TRBV7-2 to TRBJ2-1; TRBD2 might be the D (6 bases). The CDR3 runs to 16 residues. With 1 base removed from V and 0 bases from J, the gap between germline ends came to 10 bases. Germline CDR1 SGHTA, CDR2 FQGNSA. The CDR3 is CASSLVLASSYNEQFF. The DNA for the CDR3 is TGTGCCAGCAGCTTAGTTCTAGCGAGCTCCTACAATGAGCAGTTCTTC.

This clonotype occurred many times. The chain uses TRBV6-5 and TRBJ1-5, with D tentatively TRBD1 (5 bases). Trimming stripped 7 bases from V and 3 bases from J, with 13 bases between. Germline V gene data show CDR1 as MNHEY and CDR2 as SVGAGI. The CDR3 totals 14 residues. CDR3 bases: TGTGCCAGCACCCCAACGGGGCCCAATCAGCCCCAGCATTTT. The encoded protein is CASTPTGPNQPQHF.

The gene calls are TRBV6-5 and TRBJ2-1, with 9 bases aligning to TRBD1. V lost 6 bases to trimming and J lost 2 bases; unmatched junction nucleotides: 2. The germline V gene encodes CDR1 MNHEY and CDR2 SVGAGI. The CDR3 runs to 14 residues. CDR3 DNA sequence: TGTGCCAGCAGGGGGACAGGGACCTACAATGAGCAGTTCTTC. This translates into CASRGTGTYNEQFF.

This clonotype was picked up many times. V gene TRBV20-1 combines with J gene TRBJ2-5; TRBD1 matches 7 bases. With 0 bases clipped from V and 2 bases from J, the junction kept 9 bases outside the gene matches. CDR1 is DFQATT and CDR2 is SNEGSKA in the germline V gene (reference sequence). The CDR3 extends over 16 amino acids. The CDR3: CSARDRTPGQQETQYF. CDR3 nucleotide sequence: TGCAGTGCTAGAGATAGGACCCCGGGACAGCAAGAGACCCAGTACTTC.

This clonotype was observed many times. This rearrangement joins TRBV6-2 or TRBV6-3 to TRBJ2-3; D is undetermined. Germline V lookup: CDR1 MNHEY, CDR2 SVGEGT. The CDR3 totals 14 residues. V shed 2 bases and J shed 6 bases, with 12 bases lying between them. DNA for the CDR3: TGTGCCAGCAGTTACCGACACGTCCAGGATACGCAGTATTTT. It is translated as CASSYRHVQDTQYF.

Relative to its sample, this clonotype is medium-sized (0.01 to 0.1%). The gene calls are TRBV7-2 and TRBJ1-3; D not certain. The germline gives CDR1 SGHTA, CDR2 FQGNSA. Between the trimmed V and J ends, which lost 5 bases and 8 bases, there was a span of 16 bases. CDR3 length: 14 residues. The CDR3, as DNA: TGTGCCAGCAGCCAGATGGGGTTATCTGACACCATATATTTT. It is translated as CASSQMGLSDTIYF.

Comment on this clonotype: A read error is possible here, since a much larger clone lies one base away. The chain links TRBV6-2 or TRBV6-3 to TRBJ2-7; D gene uncertain. CDR1 is MNHEY, CDR2 SVGEGT, per germline. The CDR3 spans 15 residues. CDR3 loop: CASSYLPREAYEQNF. For the CDR3, the DNA is TGTGCCAGCAGTTACCTCCCCCGTGAGGCCTACGAGCAGAACTTC.

This clonotype has at least ten counts. V and J are TRBV20-1 and TRBJ2-3; 10 positions match TRBD2. With 3 bases clipped from V and 8 bases from J, the junction kept 11 bases outside the gene matches. The CDR3 is 15 amino acids. Germline V lookup: CDR1 DFQATT, CDR2 SNEGSKA (reference sequence). In nucleotides, the CDR3 is TGCAGTGCTAGCCCAAGGAGCGGGAGGGCCGGTACGCAGTATTTT. Translated: CSASPRSGRAGTQYF.

The chain recombines TRBV7-9 with TRBJ1-1; D is undetermined. V was pared by 0 bases and J by 0 bases, with 5 bases between. The germline gives CDR1 SEHNR, CDR2 FQNEAQ (reference sequence). The CDR3 is 14 amino acids. The CDR3 nucleotides are TGTGCCAGCAGCTTAGCTCGCCTGAACACTGAAGCTTTCTTT. Its translation is CASSLARLNTEAFF. The full variable domain, its missing parts supplied by reference TRBV7-9 and TRBJ1-1, is DTGVSQNPRHKITKRGQNVTFRCDPISEHNRLYWYRQTLGQGPEFLTYFQNEAQLEKSRLLSDRFSAERPKGSFSTLEIQRTEQGDSAMYLCASSLARLNTEAFFGQGTRLTVV.